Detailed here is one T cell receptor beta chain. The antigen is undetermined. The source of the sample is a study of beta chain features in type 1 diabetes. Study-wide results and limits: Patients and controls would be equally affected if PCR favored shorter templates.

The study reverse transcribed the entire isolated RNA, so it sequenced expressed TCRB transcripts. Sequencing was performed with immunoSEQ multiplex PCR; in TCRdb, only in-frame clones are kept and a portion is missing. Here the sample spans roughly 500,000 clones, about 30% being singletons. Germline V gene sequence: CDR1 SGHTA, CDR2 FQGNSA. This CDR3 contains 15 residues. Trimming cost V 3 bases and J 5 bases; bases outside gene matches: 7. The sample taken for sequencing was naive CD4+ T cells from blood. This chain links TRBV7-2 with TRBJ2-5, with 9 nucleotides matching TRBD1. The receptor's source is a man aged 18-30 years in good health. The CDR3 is CASSLGTGYLETQYF. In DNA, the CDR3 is TGTGCCAGCAGCTTGGGGACAGGGTATTTGGAGACCCAGTACTTC.